This T cell receptor (beta chain) was recovered during a study of blood T cell repertoires in COVID-19 (dated by TCRdb to 2020 to 2021). For context, the study as a whole: ImmuneRACE Cohort 3 recovered participants were defined by two consecutive negative NP/OP PCR tests, healthcare professional clearance, or symptom resolution. Samples from collaborators originated in the United States, Italy and Spain and spanned both the acute and convalescent phases of COVID-19. The prospective study material was composed of cDNA or gDNA derived from T cells, B-cell-depleted T cells, or PBMCs. Deeply sampled blood TCRbeta repertoires from subjects exposed to, actively infected with, or recovered from COVID-19 were included in the dataset. The repertoires were made available in a free public database intended to serve as a resource for research on the immune response to SARS-CoV-2. The samples were drawn from the first 160 participants of the ongoing ImmuneRACE study and from more than 1,000 subjects provided by 6 global collaborators. The sample metadata nearly always contained a de-identified subject ID, COVID-19 status, age in years and sex. Where HLA class I and class II types were available, the types were taken from metadata supplied by the sample provider, not from assay-based typing. Study-level results and caveats: Clinical and demographic metadata were provided uncurated, with the amount varying by source and participant.

In the prospective study, participants were about 18 to 95 years old, resided in approximately 22 geographic areas of the United States, and were enrolled through a virtual design. In the prospective study, participants were assigned to cohorts based on the clinical history participants reported in a screening survey and a study questionnaire. Each participant in the prospective study had whole blood, serum and a nasopharyngeal or oropharyngeal swab collected by mobile phlebotomists. Prospective study participants could optionally give additional blood draws and questionnaires over an approximately two-month period. Prospective study blood samples were shipped either frozen or at room temperature before DNA extraction. A single count supports this clone. Its antigen is still unknown. Per-base quality was not reported, and no clone a single base away is much larger than it. The immunoSEQ Assay, a bias-controlled multiplex PCR, was used to amplify TCRbeta CDR3 regions from genomic DNA. In the original analysis: The number of nucleated cells in each sample was estimated by amplification of reference gene primers within the assay. To quantify the absolute abundance of each unique TCRbeta CDR3 rearrangement, sequence reads were collapsed and filtered. Productive Simpson clonality was computed per sample as the square root of Simpson's diversity index over productive rearrangements. This is the immuneACCESS table as TCRdb keeps it, with only in-frame sequences that have V and J called. A part of the clones is gone; compared with another copy, unresolved V genes explain less than half, and the rest is unexplained. V, J and clone size were drawn from that table, and D and trimming were deduced from the DNA. The sample table records around 290,000 clones; more than 70% of these occur just once. The leading ten clones occupy approximately 2% of the sample.

From the cysteine through the phenylalanine, the CDR3 covers 15 amino acids. The read is trimmed to its CDR3 DNA, 45 bases read in frame from base 1. According to the germline V gene, CDR1 reads KGHDR and CDR2 reads SFDVKD. After removal of 3 bases from V and 7 bases from J, the junction retains 7 bases not matched to a gene. This receptor was taken from a woman aged 60-75 years in a cohort exposed to, infected with or recovered from COVID-19 (not recorded which). Sample: PBMCs or T cells enriched from blood (not recorded which). The rearrangement joined TRBV24-1 to TRBJ2-1, and 8 junction bases match TRBD1. The CDR3 loop reads CATSDPQGAKNEQFF. The DNA sequence follows: TGTGCCACCAGTGATCCTCAGGGGGCAAAGAATGAGCAGTTCTTC.